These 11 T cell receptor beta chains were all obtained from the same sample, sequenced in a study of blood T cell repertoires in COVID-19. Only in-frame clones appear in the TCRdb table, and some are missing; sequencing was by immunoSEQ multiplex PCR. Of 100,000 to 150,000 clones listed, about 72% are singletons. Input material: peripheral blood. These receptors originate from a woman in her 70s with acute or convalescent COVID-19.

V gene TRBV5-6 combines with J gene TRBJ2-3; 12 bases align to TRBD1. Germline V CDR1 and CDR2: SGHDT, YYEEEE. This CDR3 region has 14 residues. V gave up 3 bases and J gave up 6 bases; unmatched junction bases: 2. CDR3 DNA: TGTGCCAGCAGCTCGGGACAGGGGGCGGATACGCAGTATTTT. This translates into CASSSGQGADTQYF.

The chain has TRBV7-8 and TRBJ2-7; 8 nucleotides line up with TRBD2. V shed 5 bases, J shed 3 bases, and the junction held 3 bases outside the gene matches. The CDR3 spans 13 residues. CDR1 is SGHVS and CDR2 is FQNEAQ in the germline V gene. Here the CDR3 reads CASSRTSIYEQYF. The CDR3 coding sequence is TGTGCCAGCAGCCGGACTAGCATCTACGAGCAGTACTTC.

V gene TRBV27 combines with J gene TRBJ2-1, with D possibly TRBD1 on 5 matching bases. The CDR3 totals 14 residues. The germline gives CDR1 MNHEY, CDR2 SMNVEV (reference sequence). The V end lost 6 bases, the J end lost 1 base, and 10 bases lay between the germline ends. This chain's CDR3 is CASRIAGSYNEQFF. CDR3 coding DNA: TGTGCCAGCAGGATTGCAGGGTCCTACAATGAGCAGTTCTTC.

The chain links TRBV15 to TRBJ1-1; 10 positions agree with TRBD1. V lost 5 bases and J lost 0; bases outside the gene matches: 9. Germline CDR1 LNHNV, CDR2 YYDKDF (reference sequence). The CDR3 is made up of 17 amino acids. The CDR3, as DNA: TGTGCCACCAGCCCCCTAGGACAGGGGGAGTTGAACACTGAAGCTTTCTTT. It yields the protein CATSPLGQGELNTEAFF. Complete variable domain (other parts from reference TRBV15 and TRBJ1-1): DAMVIQNPRYQVTQFGKPVTLSCSQTLNHNVMYWYQQKSSQAPKLLFHYYDKDFNNEADTPDNFQSRRPNTSFCFLDIRSPGLGDTAMYLCATSPLGQGELNTEAFFGQGTRLTVV.

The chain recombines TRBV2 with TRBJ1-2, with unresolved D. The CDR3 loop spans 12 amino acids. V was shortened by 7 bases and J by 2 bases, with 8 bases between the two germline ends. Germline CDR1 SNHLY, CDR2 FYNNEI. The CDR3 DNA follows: TGTGCCAGCAACCAACAGAACTATGGCTACACCTTC. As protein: CASNQQNYGYTF.

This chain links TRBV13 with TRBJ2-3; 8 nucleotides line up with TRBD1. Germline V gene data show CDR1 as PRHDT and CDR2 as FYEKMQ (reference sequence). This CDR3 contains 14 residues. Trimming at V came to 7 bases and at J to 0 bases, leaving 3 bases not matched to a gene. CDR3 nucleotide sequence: TGTGCCAGCAAGGACAGGGTGAGCACAGATACGCAGTATTTT. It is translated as CASKDRVSTDTQYF.

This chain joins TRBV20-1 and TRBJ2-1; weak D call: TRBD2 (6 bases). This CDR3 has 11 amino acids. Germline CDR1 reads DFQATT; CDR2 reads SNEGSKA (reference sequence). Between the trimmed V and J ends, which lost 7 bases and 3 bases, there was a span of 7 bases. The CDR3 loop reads CSGGGYNEQFF. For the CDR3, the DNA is TGCAGTGGGGGAGGCTACAATGAGCAGTTCTTC.

CDR3 region: CASSDPGGQHTGELFF. In DNA form, the CDR3 reads TGTGCCAGCAGCGACCCGGGGGGGCAACACACCGGGGAGCTGTTTTTT. This chain links TRBV9 with TRBJ2-2, with 8 bases aligning to TRBD2. Germline V gives CDR1 SGDLS, CDR2 YYNGEE. V was clipped by 3 bases and J by 3 bases; unmatched bases: 7. The CDR3 consists of 16 residues.

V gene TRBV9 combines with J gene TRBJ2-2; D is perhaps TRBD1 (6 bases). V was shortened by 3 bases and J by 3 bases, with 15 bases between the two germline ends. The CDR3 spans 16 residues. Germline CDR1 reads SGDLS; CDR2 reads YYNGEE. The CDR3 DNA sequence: TGTGCCAGCAGCGCAAACAGGGATCAGGACACCGGGGAGCTGTTTTTT. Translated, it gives CASSANRDQDTGELFF.

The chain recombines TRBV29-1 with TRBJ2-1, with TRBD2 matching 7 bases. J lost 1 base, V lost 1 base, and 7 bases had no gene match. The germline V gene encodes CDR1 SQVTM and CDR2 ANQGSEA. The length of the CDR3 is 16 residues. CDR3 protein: CSVEAGLDGSYNEQFF. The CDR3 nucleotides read TGCAGCGTTGAAGCCGGACTAGATGGGTCCTACAATGAGCAGTTCTTC.

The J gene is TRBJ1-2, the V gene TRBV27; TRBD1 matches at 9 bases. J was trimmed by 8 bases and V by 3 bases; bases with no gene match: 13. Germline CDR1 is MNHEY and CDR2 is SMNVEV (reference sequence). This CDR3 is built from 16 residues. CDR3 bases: TGTGCCAGCAGTTTTCTAACAGGGGGCGCTTCGGGCGGCTACACCTTC. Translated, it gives CASSFLTGGASGGYTF.